This T cell receptor (beta chain) was found in a study of blood T cell repertoires in COVID-19. Overall study context: Italy, Spain and the United States were the sources of the convalescent and acute COVID-19 samples.

Authors' analysis steps: Reference gene primer amplification gave nucleated cell count estimates. Data came from immunoSEQ multiplex PCR; TCRdb stores just in-frame clones and leaves some out. The DNA was the basis for D and trimming; V, J and clone size are from that table. Of 400,000 to 500,000 clones in the sample, 70% to 90% were seen once. V lost 5 bases to trimming and J lost 3 bases; unmatched junction nucleotides: 12. Per the germline V gene, CDR1 is LNHDA and CDR2 is SQIVND (reference sequence). This CDR3 spans 17 amino acids. Cohort placement rested on clinical history that participants reported themselves.

Sequencing input: PBMCs or T cells enriched from blood (not recorded which). The chain combines TRBV19 with TRBJ2-1, with 8 bases that match TRBD1. This TCR came from a young woman who had been exposed to COVID-19. The CDR3 DNA sequence: TGTGCCAGTAGTCCCCCAGTACAGGGGGTAGTCTACAATGAGCAGTTCTTC. It is translated as CASSPPVQGVVYNEQFF.